This entry concerns a single TCR beta chain. CDR3 size: 13 residues. Between the trimmed V and J ends, which lost 1 base and 5 bases, there was a span of 8 bases. Germline CDR1 is MGHRA and CDR2 is YSYEKL. Individuals drawn from approximately 26 US areas were about 18 to 100 years old. The data stem from a study of blood T cell repertoires in COVID-19. Study overall: Samples representing acute and convalescent COVID-19 were sourced from the United States, Italy and Spain. The analysed material was cDNA or gDNA that came from T cells, B-cell-depleted T cells, or PBMCs.

Original methodology: Amplification of reference gene primers was used by the study to estimate nucleated cell counts. The protocol was immunoSEQ multiplex PCR, while the TCRdb copy is restricted to in-frame clones and leaves out a portion. V and J calls and clone size are given by that table; D and trimming were obtained from the DNA. The sample records over 300,000 clones, nearly 90% being singletons. This rearrangement joins TRBV4-1 to TRBJ1-1; D is ambiguous. The sample comprised PBMCs or T cells enriched from blood (not recorded which). This receptor was obtained from a woman in her thirties who had recovered from COVID-19. CDR3 protein: CASSQVTRTEAFF. The DNA of the CDR3 is TGCGCCAGCAGCCAAGTCACGAGAACTGAAGCTTTCTTT.